These T cell receptor beta chains were read from a single sample in a study of T cells in narcolepsy. Using immunoSEQ multiplex PCR, the repertoire was profiled, and TCRdb retains in-frame clones only, with some absent. The sample records tens of thousands of clones, roughly 88% being singletons. The sequencing input was CD45RA- memory CD4+ T cells from PBMCs. The receptors were sampled from a human donor with narcolepsy. Each CDR3 is given with its conserved first and last residue. A D gene is named only where the DNA matches it firmly. Size tells how often a clone was seen (once, few, many) or the class of an expanded clone, and some rows leave it out.

J,D,V,size,DNA,CDR3
TRBJ2-2,TRBD1,TRBV11-3,.,TGTGCCAGCAGCTTAGGCCAGGGGGTGACCGGGGAGCTGTTTTTT,CASSLGQGVTGELFF
TRBJ1-5,TRBD1,TRBV6-1,.,TGTGCCAGCAGACCTGGGACAGCTAATCAGCCCCAGCATTTT,CASRPGTANQPQHF
TRBJ2-7,.,TRBV19,.,TGTGCCAGTAGTATTGGGGGGTTGTACGAGCAGTACTTC,CASSIGGLYEQYF
TRBJ2-2,TRBD2,TRBV13,once,TGTGCCAGCAGAATAAGCGGGGGGAACACCGGGGAGCTGTTTTTT,CASRISGGNTGELFF
TRBJ2-6,.,TRBV5-4,.,TGTGCCAGCAGCCAAAGAGCGACTGGGGCCAACGTCCTGACTTTC,CASSQRATGANVLTF
TRBJ1-1,.,TRBV2,.,TGTGCCAGCAGTGAAAGGCGGGGCAGGACTGAAGCTTTCTTT,CASSERRGRTEAFF
TRBJ2-1,.,TRBV19,.,TGTGCCAGCAGGGGGGGCGGTGAGCAGTTCTTC,CASRGGGEQFF
TRBJ1-2,.,TRBV6-1,.,TGTGCCAGCAGCGCAAAGACCCACAGTAACTATGGCTACACCTTC,CASSAKTHSNYGYTF
TRBJ1-1,.,TRBV30,.,TGTGCCTGGAAACAGAACACTGAAGCTTTCTTT,CAWKQNTEAFF
TRBJ2-1,.,TRBV5-4,.,TGTGCCAGCAGCCCTTCGGAGGGAGGACGGTGGAATGAGCAGTTCTTC,CASSPSEGGRWNEQFF
TRBJ2-7,TRBD1,TRBV5-1,.,TGCGCCAGCAGCTTAGGGACAGGGGTATACGAGCAGTACTTC,CASSLGTGVYEQYF
TRBJ2-5,TRBD1,TRBV5-1,few,TGCGCCAGCAGCGGGACAGGCCAAGAGACCCAGTACTTC,CASSGTGQETQYF
TRBJ2-7,.,TRBV12-5,.,TGTGCTAGTGGTTTGCCCGTCTCCTACGAGCAGTACTTC,CASGLPVSYEQYF
TRBJ1-2,TRBD1,TRBV27,.,TGTGCCAGCAGTTTACAAAGACGGACAGGGGGAGATGGCTACACCTTC,CASSLQRRTGGDGYTF
TRBJ1-1,.,TRBV11-1,.,TGTGCCAGCCAGTTACAGCCTATGAACACTGAAGCTTTCTTT,CASQLQPMNTEAFF